These 28 T cell receptor beta chains originate from one sample sequenced in a study of breast tumors, draining lymph nodes, adjacent tissues (dated by TCRdb to between 2015 and 2016). Libraries were made using multiplex PCR. Sequenced using an Illumina HiSeq 2000. TCRdb ran its own pipeline on the public reads, namely fastp trimming at Q25 and MiXCR clone calling, and kept in-frame beta chains. Identical CDR3 proteins give one entry, which carries the most common genes and DNA. For this sample the table gives 190,000 or so distinct CDR3 sequences, of which approximately 31% were detected only once. Roughly 4% of the sample is taken by the ten largest. The lymph node samples were taken from the axillary draining lymph nodes of breast cancer patients. Material for sequencing was axillary lymph node tissue. The receptors stem from a female donor with breast cancer. Some clones in this sample may be carry-over from other donors' samples.

This clonotype has ten or more counts. The chain recombines TRBV20-1 with TRBJ2-1; TRBD2 aligns across 16 bases. Looked up from germline, CDR1 is DFQATT and CDR2 is SNEGSKA (reference sequence). The CDR3 runs 17 residues. Unmatched junction bases numbered 8, after V lost 5 bases and J lost 4 bases. The CDR3 coding sequence is TGCAGTGCTCAGACGGGACTAGCGGGAGGGCGGTACAATGAGCAGTTCTTC. Translated, it gives CSAQTGLAGGRYNEQFF.

This clonotype occurred many times. The J gene is TRBJ2-2, the V gene TRBV5-8; possible D gene TRBD2, 5 bases. V was cut by 8 bases and J by 5 bases, with 10 bases left in between. The CDR3 spans 12 residues. Germline CDR1 SGHTS, CDR2 YDEGEE. The CDR3 region has the DNA TGTGCCAGTCGCCCGGGGACCGGGGAGCTGTTTTTT. Translated: CASRPGTGELFF.

This clonotype has at least ten counts. The gene calls are TRBV9 and TRBJ2-3; 9 nucleotides agree with TRBD1. The germline CDR1 and CDR2 sequences are SGDLS and YYNGEE. The CDR3 consists of 15 residues. The V segment lost 4 bases and the J segment 3 bases; nucleotides outside the gene matches: 6. This CDR3 is CASSSRDRETDTQYF. For the CDR3, the DNA is TGTGCCAGCAGCTCTCGGGACAGGGAGACAGATACGCAGTATTTT.

This clonotype was seen repeatedly, ten times or more. J is TRBJ2-3 and V is TRBV30, with D tentatively TRBD2 (6 bases). Germline V gives CDR1 GTSNPN, CDR2 SVGIG (reference sequence). Deletions cut 5 bases from V and 9 bases from J, with 18 bases between. This CDR3 has 13 residues. The CDR3 sequence: CAWGAGIGKTQYF. In DNA, the CDR3 is TGTGCCTGGGGAGCGGGTATAGGAAAAACGCAGTATTTT. The whole variable domain, filled in from reference TRBV30 and TRBJ2-3, reads SQTIHQWPATLVQPVGSPLSLECTVEGTSNPNLYWYRQAAGRGLQLLFYSVGIGQISSEVPQNLSASRPQDRQFILSSKKLLLSDSGFYLCAWGAGIGKTQYFGPGTRLTVL.

V gene TRBV6-6 combines with J gene TRBJ2-2; possible D gene TRBD1, 6 bases. Germline V gives CDR1 MNHNY, CDR2 SVGAGI (reference sequence). Trimming took off 5 bases at V and 5 bases at J, with 18 bases between the two ends. The CDR3 sequence is 16 residues long. The DNA of the CDR3 is TGTGCCAGCAGTAAACGACAGGCGGATTCGACCGGGGAGCTGTTTTTT. This codes for CASSKRQADSTGELFF.

This clonotype was detected many times. The V and J genes are TRBV19 and TRBJ1-5, with D possibly TRBD1 on 6 matching bases. Germline CDR1 and CDR2: LNHDA and SQIVND (reference sequence). There are 16 residues in the CDR3. V was trimmed by 4 bases and J by 0 bases, leaving 13 bases between them. CDR3 coding DNA: TGTGCCAGTAGTACGGACAGACAATATAGCAATCAGCCCCAGCATTTT. Protein product: CASSTDRQYSNQPQHF. The whole variable domain, filled in from reference TRBV19 and TRBJ1-5, reads DGGITQSPKYLFRKEGQNVTLSCEQNLNHDAMYWYRQDPGQGLRLIYYSQIVNDFQKGDIAEGYSVSREKKESFPLTVTSAQKNPTAFYLCASSTDRQYSNQPQHFGDGTRLSIL.

This clonotype occurred a few times. This may stem from a read error, because a much larger clone lies one nucleotide away. The CDR3 loop is CSARGQPRNPPQHF. CDR3 bases: TGCAGTGCTAGAGGGCAGCCACGCAATCCGCCCCAGCATTTT. The J gene is TRBJ1-5, the V gene TRBV20-1; D is unresolved. CDR1 and CDR2 from the germline V gene are DFQATT and SNEGSKA (reference sequence). The CDR3 runs 14 residues.

On this clonotype itself: A much larger clone differs by one base, so this may be a read error. CDR3 sequence: CAISLNIEKLFF. The CDR3 DNA reads as TGTGCCATCAGTTTAAACATTGAAAAACTGTTTTTT. The J gene is TRBJ1-4, the V gene TRBV10-3; no reliable D call. The germline gives CDR1 ENHRY, CDR2 SYGVKD. The CDR3 sequence is 12 residues long. The ends were cut back, 5 bases at V and 7 bases at J, with 8 bases in the middle.

A remark on this clonotype: This clone may be a read error of a much larger clone one base away. The chain carries TRBV6-5 and TRBJ1-4, with 7 nucleotides matching TRBD1. The CDR3 spans 15 residues. Germline assignment: CDR1 MNHEY and CDR2 SVGAGI. The CDR3 nucleotides are TGTGCCAGCAGTTTCACCGGGACAGCTAATGGAAAACTGTTTTTT. Its protein is CASSFTGTANGKLFF.

This clonotype was counted ten times or more. This chain joins TRBV12-3 or TRBV12-4 and TRBJ2-1; 13 positions agree with TRBD2. The V gene end was trimmed by 6 bases and the J gene end by 6 bases; junction bases not matched to a gene: 11. The CDR3 consists of 17 residues. CDR3 in DNA: TGTGCCAGCAGCGCGACTAGCGGGGGGTCATCGGGCAATGAGCAGTTCTTC. This codes for CASSATSGGSSGNEQFF.

The CDR3 nucleotides are TGTGCCAGCAGCCAAGATTGGACAGGGGCCATGAACACTGAAGCTTTCTTT. Its protein is CASSQDWTGAMNTEAFF. This chain uses TRBV3-1 with TRBJ1-1; the match to TRBD1 covers 9 bases. This CDR3 is 17 amino acids long. The J segment lost 0 bases and the V segment lost 0 bases, leaving 5 bases of the junction unmatched. Germline lookup yields CDR1 LGHDT and CDR2 YNNKEL (reference sequence).

This clonotype was counted ten times or more. The chain carries TRBV18 and TRBJ2-5, with TRBD1 matching 7 bases. The CDR3 runs 14 residues. The germline CDR1 and CDR2 sequences are KGHSH and LQKENI. V shed 4 bases and J 4 bases; nucleotides not matched to a gene: 6. The CDR3 reads CASSLTGVRETQYF. The CDR3 DNA is TGTGCCAGCTCACTAACAGGGGTTAGAGAGACCCAGTACTTC.

This clonotype came up a few times. This sequence may be a read error, since a much larger clone differs from it by one base. V is TRBV20-1 and J is TRBJ1-2, with a possible D match to TRBD1 (6 bases). Germline values: CDR1 DFQATT, CDR2 SNEGSKA (reference sequence). CDR3 length equals 12 residues. CDR3 DNA: TGCAGTGCTAGGCTGGAAGGCGGGGGCTCCACCTTC. Translating it yields CSARLEGGGSTF.

This clonotype was counted at least ten times. The gene calls are TRBV9 and TRBJ2-1, with TRBD1 matching 8 bases. The CDR3 is 15 amino acids. Germline trimming cut 0 bases from V and 7 bases from J; bases unmatched to any gene: 6. Germline assignment: CDR1 SGDLS and CDR2 YYNGEE. The CDR3 sequence: CASSVGQGAKNEQFF. CDR3 DNA sequence: TGTGCCAGCAGCGTAGGCCAGGGGGCGAAGAATGAGCAGTTCTTC.

There are many counts of this clonotype. This chain uses TRBV7-9 with TRBJ2-2; 8 bases agree with TRBD1. The junction had 13 bases not matched to a gene; V was cut back by 7 bases and J by 3 bases. CDR1 is SEHNR, CDR2 FQNEAQ, per germline (reference sequence). The CDR3 covers 17 residues. The CDR3 reads CASNRFARGRHTGELFF. For the CDR3, the DNA is TGTGCCAGCAACCGCTTTGCCAGGGGGCGCCACACCGGGGAGCTGTTTTTT.

This clonotype was seen repeatedly, ten times or more. The chain has TRBV4-2 and TRBJ1-2, with a tentative D call TRBD1 (5 bases). Per the germline V gene, CDR1 is LGHNA and CDR2 is YNFKEQ. CDR3 length: 16 residues. V gave up 1 base and J gave up 3 bases, with 15 bases separating them. CDR3 sequence (DNA): TGTGCCAGCAGCCAAGCTGCCCAGGGACCATACTATGGCTACACCTTC. It specifies CASSQAAQGPYYGYTF.

This clonotype came up a few times. The CDR3 DNA is TGTGCCAGCAGCACACTTTGGACAGGGCCGGAGAACACTGAAGCTTTCTTT. This codes for CASSTLWTGPENTEAFF. The rearrangement joins TRBV7-6 to TRBJ1-1, with TRBD1 matching over 8 bases. V shed 5 bases, J shed 1 base, and the junction held 12 bases outside the gene matches. This CDR3 is built from 17 residues. Germline V lookup: CDR1 SGHVS, CDR2 FNYEAQ.

To note about this clonotype: The conserved phenylalanine or tryptophan normally closing the CDR3 is absent here, so this likely arose from a read error. The DNA is omitted, as the CDR3 cannot be located on it reliably, and the CDR3 follows TCRdb's listing. The genes are TRBV5-5 and TRBJ1-6. The CDR3 is 9 residues long, ends included. Per germline, CDR1 SGHKS and CDR2 YYEKEE (reference sequence). CDR3 region: CASSPASSV.

This clonotype was found a few times. The CDR3 sequence is CASSLGQGDIQYF. CDR3 bases: TGTGCCAGCAGCTTAGGACAGGGTGACATTCAGTACTTC. The rearrangement links TRBV5-4 to TRBJ2-4; 8 bases map to TRBD1. Germline V gene sequence: CDR1 SGHNT, CDR2 YYREEE (reference sequence). The V and J ends lost 2 bases and 8 bases, in that order; junction bases with no gene match: 3. This CDR3 has 13 residues.

This CDR3 reads CAISESRVAGEETQYF. The CDR3 bases are TGTGCCATCAGTGAGTCGAGGGTAGCGGGAGAAGAGACCCAGTACTTC. V and J are TRBV10-3 and TRBJ2-5; 9 positions agree with TRBD2. Germline V gives CDR1 ENHRY, CDR2 SYGVKD. The CDR3 sequence is 16 residues long. Trimming at V came to 0 bases and at J to 3 bases, leaving 5 bases not matched to a gene.

This clonotype was recorded a few times. A much larger clone sits a single nucleotide away, making a read error possible. The CDR3 bases are TGTGCCAGCAGTTCCCTTTCTTACGAGCAGTGCTTC. It is translated as CASSSLSYEQCF. The genes are TRBV2 and TRBJ2-7, with D unclear. This CDR3 is built from 12 residues. Germline values: CDR1 SNHLY, CDR2 FYNNEI. The full variable domain, rest sourced from reference TRBV2 and TRBJ2-7, is EPEVTQTPSHQVTQMGQEVILRCVPISNHLYFYWYRQILGQKVEFLVSFYNNEISEKSEIFDDQFSVERPDGSNFTLKIRSTKLEDSAMYFCASSSLSYEQCFGPGTRLTVT.

This clonotype has at least ten counts. This chain links TRBV9 with TRBJ1-3, with a tentative D call TRBD1 (6 bases). V was shortened by 3 bases and J by 9 bases, with 16 bases between the two germline ends. CDR3 length: 14 amino acids. Per germline, CDR1 SGDLS and CDR2 YYNGEE. The CDR3: CASSGGDTGGTIYF. Written as DNA, the CDR3 is TGTGCCAGCAGCGGGGGGGACACCGGGGGCACCATATATTTT.

This sequence joins TRBV6-5 and TRBJ2-7; D is unclear. This CDR3 has 15 amino acids. The germline CDR1 and CDR2 sequences are MNHEY and SVGAGI. The V end lost 5 bases, the J end lost 2 bases, and 16 bases lay between the germline ends. The CDR3 coding sequence is TGTGCCAGCAGTCACGGCGACACGACCGCCTACGAGCAGTACTTC. It yields the protein CASSHGDTTAYEQYF.

The chain carries TRBV20-1 and TRBJ2-7, with 10 bases fitting TRBD1. Germline V CDR1 and CDR2: DFQATT, SNEGSKA (reference sequence). With 0 bases clipped from V and 1 base from J, the junction kept 3 bases outside the gene matches. The CDR3 has 15 residues. CDR3 sequence (DNA): TGCAGTGCTAGAGATCCGGGACAGGGGTCCTACGAGCAGTACTTC. Translation: CSARDPGQGSYEQYF.

Many counts were recorded for this clonotype. The CDR3 region is CASSFGTGGYTF. CDR3 sequence (DNA): TGTGCCAGCAGCTTTGGGACAGGGGGATACACCTTC. V usage is TRBV7-8 and J usage is TRBJ1-2; 11 nucleotides match TRBD1. Germline assignment: CDR1 SGHVS and CDR2 FQNEAQ. This CDR3 contains 12 residues. V gave up 3 bases and J gave up 11 bases; unmatched junction bases: 2.

Points on this clonotype: Just one base apart from a much larger clone, this may be a read error. This sequence joins TRBV12-3 or TRBV12-4 and TRBJ2-3; the D gene is possibly TRBD1 (6 bases). The CDR3 covers 15 residues. Trimming removed 3 bases at V and 1 base at J, with 11 bases between. The CDR3 region is CASSFRGRGTDTQYF. The CDR3 nucleotides read TGTGCCAGCAGTTTCAGGGGCAGGGGCACAGATACGCAGTATTTT.

In its sample, this clonotype was seen many times. The chain links TRBV5-6 to TRBJ2-5; TRBD1 aligns across 8 bases. Germline lookup yields CDR1 SGHDT and CDR2 YYEEEE. The V and J ends lost 6 bases and 4 bases, in that order; junction bases with no gene match: 8. CDR3 length equals 14 residues. CDR3 amino acids: CASIGRGRSETQYF. In DNA, the CDR3 is TGTGCCAGCATAGGCAGGGGGCGATCAGAGACCCAGTACTTC.

This clonotype turned up a few times. A much larger clone lies one base from this, so it may be a read error. The V call is TRBV6-1, the J call TRBJ2-5; D is perhaps TRBD2 (6 bases). CDR1 and CDR2 (germline): MNHNS, SASEGT. Trimming removed 5 bases from V and 2 bases from J, with 9 bases in between. This CDR3 is 13 amino acids long. The CDR3 region is CASSPDYQETQYF. The CDR3, as DNA: TGTGCCAGCAGTCCGGACTATCAAGAGACCCAGTACTTC.